This T cell receptor beta chain was documented in a study of shared clonotypes between healthy human individuals. Donors were Caucasian adults residing in Nashville, Tennessee, USA. Comment on this clone: Its antigen is undetermined.

Study-wide findings and caveats: Clonotype sharing among the donors was expected to vary with sequencing depth. Represented genetic and exposure-history diversity was restricted by having few donors.

Produced via immunoSEQ multiplex PCR; TCRdb's table is partial and in-frame only. The sample carries 450,000 to 500,000 clones, 79% recorded once. Sequenced sample: PBMCs. This receptor was identified in a woman aged 40 to 55 in good health. Some clones in this sample may be carry-over from other donors' samples.

The chain's CDR3 is CASSVGLAGGFADTQYF. The DNA for the CDR3 is TGTGCCAGCAGCGTAGGACTAGCGGGAGGTTTCGCAGATACGCAGTATTTT. This chain uses TRBV9 with TRBJ2-3, with TRBD2 matching over 13 bases. Germline V gene lookup returns CDR1 SGDLS and CDR2 YYNGEE. The CDR3 length is 17 residues. J lost 4 bases, V lost 0 bases, and 5 bases had no gene match.